Below are 25 T cell receptor beta chains sequenced from a single sample in a study of T cells expressing NK-cell markers. Following a re-call of the 5' RACE reads, TCRdb has one entry per CDR3 protein and lacks DNA. The sample has 300,000 to 450,000 distinct CDR3 sequences. Material for sequencing was blood T cells: a sorted CD56 or NKG2C T cell subset, CD4+ or CD8+ T cells, or bulk PBMC T cells (not recorded which). The receptors were gathered from a man aged 18 to 70 in good health.

CDR3 loop: CASSWDYHGDTQYF. This chain connects TRBV7-9 to TRBJ2-3; absent DNA, TCRdb's TRBD2 call cannot be checked. This CDR3 contains 14 residues. In germline, CDR1 is SEHNR, CDR2 FQNEAQ (reference sequence).

V and J are TRBV7-7 and TRBJ2-5; TCRdb designates TRBD1, a call that cannot be tested without DNA. The CDR3 sequence is 14 residues long. CDR1 is SSHAT and CDR2 is FNYEAQ in the germline V gene (reference sequence). The CDR3 spells CASSLTGRGETQYF.

The genes are TRBV20-1 and TRBJ1-4; the D call of TRBD1 rests on TCRdb alone, since no DNA is present to check it. The CDR3 extends over 15 amino acids. Germline CDR1 DFQATT, CDR2 SNEGSKA (reference sequence). CDR3 sequence: CSARARDRLNEKLFF.

The chain combines TRBV3-1 with TRBJ1-1. Germline V CDR1 and CDR2: LGHDT, YNNKEL (reference sequence). The CDR3 is 14 residues long. The CDR3 region is CASSQGRFGTKAFF.

This chain uses TRBV5-8 with TRBJ2-1; the D call from TCRdb, TRBD1, cannot be confirmed without DNA. The CDR3 is 16 amino acids. Germline values: CDR1 SGHTS, CDR2 YDEGEE. CDR3 protein: CASAPPIREFYNEQFF.

Here the CDR3 reads CSVEFYTGNTIYF. The gene calls are TRBV29-1 and TRBJ1-3. The CDR3 contains 13 residues. The germline V gene has CDR1 SQVTM and CDR2 ANQGSEA.

The V gene is TRBV21-1, the J gene TRBJ2-3; TCRdb selects TRBD1, and the lack of DNA leaves this call unchecked. TRBV21-1 is a pseudogene segment. The CDR3 is 19 residues long. CDR3 amino acids: CASSKVRNRTGASTDTQYF.

The chain joins TRBV7-9 to TRBJ2-7; TCRdb returns TRBD1, unconfirmable since there is no DNA. The germline gives CDR1 SEHNR, CDR2 FQNEAQ (reference sequence). CDR3 length: 16 residues. The CDR3: CASSLYAGQGRNEQYF.

The chain links TRBV6-1 to TRBJ2-5; no DNA is available, so the TRBD2 call from TCRdb remains unchecked. The CDR3 extends over 16 amino acids. Germline V CDR1 and CDR2: MNHNS, SASEGT. CDR3 sequence: CASSETLAGDQETQYF.

J is TRBJ2-7 and V is TRBV20-1; the D gene TCRdb calls, TRBD1, cannot be checked with no DNA. The CDR3 totals 11 residues. CDR1 is DFQATT, CDR2 SNEGSKA, per germline (reference sequence). CDR3 protein: CSGTGGYEQYF.

The rearrangement links TRBV6-4 to TRBJ1-1. CDR1 MRHNA and CDR2 SNTAGT come from the germline V gene. The CDR3 runs 13 residues. CDR3 amino acids: CASSVKADTEAFF.

The V gene is TRBV6-6, the J gene TRBJ2-2; there is no DNA to check the TCRdb D call of TRBD2. Germline V gene data show CDR1 as MNHNY and CDR2 as SVGAGI (reference sequence). This CDR3 contains 16 residues. This chain's CDR3 is CASNGRGGPNTGELFF.

The chain couples TRBV11-2 to TRBJ2-7; the TRBD2 assignment by TCRdb is unverifiable without DNA. Germline V gives CDR1 SGHAT, CDR2 FQNNGV. The CDR3 runs to 15 residues. The chain's CDR3 is CASSPSSGGAYEQYF.

CDR3 sequence: CASTESFFGMNTEAFF. The chain joins TRBV6-2 or TRBV6-3 to TRBJ1-1. The germline gives CDR1 MNHEY, CDR2 SVGEGT. The CDR3 length is 16 residues.

V gene TRBV12-3 or TRBV12-4 combines with J gene TRBJ2-3; TCRdb lists TRBD2, though no DNA is available to test this call. The CDR3 sequence is 20 residues long. The CDR3 reads CASSLLTSGGASPLRDTQYF.

The genes are TRBV12-3 or TRBV12-4 and TRBJ2-3; TCRdb selects TRBD2, and the lack of DNA leaves this call unchecked. This CDR3 has 13 residues. Here the CDR3 reads CATNLAASDTQYF.

The chain combines TRBV12-3 or TRBV12-4 with TRBJ2-1; TCRdb returns TRBD2, unconfirmable since there is no DNA. This CDR3 is built from 15 residues. The CDR3 reads CASRRGGHKMNEQFF.

This CDR3 is CASSKRGGAADTQYF. The chain uses TRBV6-2 or TRBV6-3 and TRBJ2-3; TCRdb lists TRBD2, though no DNA is available to test this call. Per the germline V gene, CDR1 is MNHEY and CDR2 is SVGEGT. This CDR3 comprises 15 residues.

The rearrangement uses TRBV5-6 and TRBJ2-5; there is no DNA to check the TCRdb D call of TRBD2. The CDR3 covers 16 residues. Germline CDR1 SGHDT, CDR2 YYEEEE. The CDR3 spells CASSYTSGGARETQYF.

The V call is TRBV6-1, the J call TRBJ1-2; the TCRdb D gene call, TRBD1, has no DNA to confirm it. CDR3 length equals 16 residues. Germline assignment: CDR1 MNHNS and CDR2 SASEGT. The CDR3 spells CASSRVTKGRDYGYTF.

This sequence joins TRBV28 and TRBJ1-2. This CDR3 spans 15 amino acids. Germline assignment: CDR1 MDHEN and CDR2 SYDVKM. CDR3 residues: CASSNPGTRVYGYTF.

The J gene is TRBJ2-4, the V gene TRBV11-1; TCRdb's D gene call, TRBD2, goes unchecked for lack of DNA. The CDR3 consists of 17 residues. Germline CDR1 and CDR2: SGHAT and FQDESV (reference sequence). CDR3 loop: CASSLALKRGGKNIQYF.

The chain couples TRBV21-1 to TRBJ2-4. TRBV21-1 is designated a pseudogene. The CDR3 is made up of 13 amino acids. This CDR3 reads CASSTYGRLIQYF.

The V call is TRBV7-8, the J call TRBJ2-5; TCRdb picks TRBD1, but there is no DNA to check that call. CDR3 size: 17 residues. Germline V lookup: CDR1 SGHVS, CDR2 FQNEAQ. This chain's CDR3 is CASSGRRGTGGQETQYF. Variable domain in full (rest from reference TRBV7-8 and TRBJ2-5): GAGVSQSPRYKVAKRGQDVALRCDPISGHVSLFWYQQALGQGPEFLTYFQNEAQLDKSGLPSDRFFAERPEGSVSTLKIQRTQQEDSAVYLCASSGRRGTGGQETQYFGPGTRLLVL.

This chain links TRBV6-4 with TRBJ2-1; TCRdb lists TRBD1, though no DNA is available to test this call. CDR3 length: 13 amino acids. Germline-derived CDR1 and CDR2 are MRHNA and SNTAGT. The CDR3 loop reads CASSVSGQGRQFF.